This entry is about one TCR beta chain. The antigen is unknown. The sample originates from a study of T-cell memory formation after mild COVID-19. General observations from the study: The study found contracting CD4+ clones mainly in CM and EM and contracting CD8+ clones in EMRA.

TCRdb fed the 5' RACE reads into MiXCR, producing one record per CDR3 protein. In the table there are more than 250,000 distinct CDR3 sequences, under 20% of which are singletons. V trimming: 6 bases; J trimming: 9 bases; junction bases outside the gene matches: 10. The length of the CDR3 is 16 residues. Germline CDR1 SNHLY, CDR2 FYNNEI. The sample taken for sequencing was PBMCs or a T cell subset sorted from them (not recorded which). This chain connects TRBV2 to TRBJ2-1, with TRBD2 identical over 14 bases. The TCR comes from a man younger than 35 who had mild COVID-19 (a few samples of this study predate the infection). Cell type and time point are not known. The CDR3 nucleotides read TGTGCCAGCAGCTTTCGGACTAGCGGGGGGCGAGGTGAGCAGTTCTTC. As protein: CASSFRTSGGRGEQFF.